The 10 T cell receptor beta chains in this list originate from one sample, sequenced in a study of Graves' ophthalmopathy and Graves' hyperthyroidism (dated by TCRdb to 2016 to 2019). The sequencing machine was an Illumina HiSeq 2000. TCR beta CDR3 regions were amplified from RNA transcripts for repertoire sequencing. The first round of RT-PCR was done with HTBI primers and the Qiagen OneStep RT-PCR kit, and was followed by a second round of multiplex PCR, then size selection and purification. TCRdb itself trimmed the public reads at Q25 with fastp, ran MiXCR and retained productive beta chains. Rows with one shared CDR3 protein collapse into an entry with the most common genes and DNA. The sample contains approximately 380,000 distinct CDR3 sequences, under 25% of them found a single time. The ten largest clones take up roughly 3% of the sample. Sequenced input: peripheral blood. These receptors were taken from a woman aged 18-30 years with stable Graves' hyperthyroidism. Donor details come from another sample of the same person, matched by shared clones.

This clonotype appeared many times. This CDR3 is CASRSLNRGLNTEAFF. The CDR3 region has the DNA TGTGCCAGTAGAAGCCTGAACAGGGGACTGAACACTGAAGCTTTCTTT. V gene TRBV19 combines with J gene TRBJ1-1; 7 nucleotides line up with TRBD1. CDR1 and CDR2 from the germline V gene are LNHDA and SQIVND (reference sequence). Losses at the gene ends were 6 bases for V and 0 bases for J; bases not matched to a gene: 10. This CDR3 spans 16 amino acids.

V is TRBV24-1 and J is TRBJ1-2; 7 bases line up with TRBD1. The ends lost 4 bases at V and 0 bases at J; junction bases unmatched: 7. CDR3 size: 16 residues. Germline lookup yields CDR1 KGHDR and CDR2 SFDVKD. CDR3 DNA sequence: TGTGCCACCAGTGACTCCCTCGGGACAGCTAACTATGGCTACACCTTC. Amino acid sequence: CATSDSLGTANYGYTF.

This chain links TRBV6-1 with TRBJ1-2; D perhaps matches TRBD1 (5 bases). Trimming took 10 bases from V and 4 from J, leaving 19 bases between them. This CDR3 is 14 amino acids long. Germline CDR1 reads MNHNS; CDR2 reads SASEGT. This chain's CDR3 is CATSQRGRAYGYTF. In nucleotides, the CDR3 is TGTGCCACCTCCCAGAGGGGACGGGCCTATGGCTACACCTTC.

This clonotype was counted at least ten times. The chain joins TRBV5-1 to TRBJ1-2, with D tentatively TRBD1 (5 bases). The ends were cut back, 5 bases at V and 8 bases at J, with 16 bases in the middle. There are 13 residues in the CDR3. Germline-derived CDR1 and CDR2 are SGHRS and YFSETQ. The CDR3 DNA is TGCGCCAGCAGTCTGGGGACGGCCCTCGGCTACACCTTC. Residues: CASSLGTALGYTF.

This clonotype was counted at least ten times. This chain joins TRBV19 and TRBJ2-2; 7 nucleotides line up with TRBD1. CDR3 length: 15 residues. After removal of 5 bases from V and 3 bases from J, the junction contained 6 bases not matched to a gene. Germline loops: CDR1 LNHDA, CDR2 SQIVND (reference sequence). The CDR3, as DNA: TGTGCCAGTAGTCCCCGGACAGGAGACACCGGGGAGCTGTTTTTT. Its translation: CASSPRTGDTGELFF.

To note about this clonotype: The germline gene is not matched at one end of the junction; a read error may be the cause. The rearrangement links TRBV7-3 to TRBJ1-1; 8 bases align to TRBD1. CDR3 length equals 17 residues. Per the germline V gene, CDR1 is SGHTA and CDR2 is FQGTGA. Here the CDR3 DNA reads TGTGCCAGCATCCTAACGAAGGGCAGGGGGCTGCACACTGAAGCTTGCTTT. Translating it yields CASILTKGRGLHTEACF.

This clonotype was counted ten times or more. The gene calls are TRBV18 and TRBJ2-5, with a weak D call TRBD1 (6 bases). CDR1 is KGHSH and CDR2 is LQKENI in the germline V gene. The CDR3 length is 15 residues. Between the trimmed V and J ends, which lost 0 bases and 1 base, there was a span of 9 bases. The CDR3 coding sequence is TGTGCCAGCTCACCACCAGGGACAACCCAAGAGACCCAGTACTTC. Translating gives CASSPPGTTQETQYF.

This clonotype was observed many times. This sequence joins TRBV19 and TRBJ1-5, with TRBD1 as a possible D gene (5 bases). This CDR3 has 12 amino acids. Trimming cost V 5 bases and J 9 bases, with 11 bases left between them. Germline CDR1 and CDR2: LNHDA and SQIVND (reference sequence). CDR3 DNA sequence: TGTGCCAGTAGTCCAGGGTGGTTGCCCCAGCATTTT. Translation gives CASSPGWLPQHF.

This clonotype was detected many times. The CDR3: CAWSVGGELFF. The CDR3 DNA reads as TGTGCCTGGAGTGTGGGTGGGGAGCTGTTTTTT. The J gene is TRBJ2-2, the V gene TRBV30; no reliable D call. The germline gives CDR1 GTSNPN, CDR2 SVGIG (reference sequence). Between the trimmed V and J ends, which lost 0 bases and 8 bases, there was a span of 4 bases. The CDR3 extends over 11 amino acids.

This clonotype was seen repeatedly, ten times or more. This rearrangement joins TRBV6-1 to TRBJ2-7, with TRBD2 matching over 7 bases. The ends lost 8 bases at V and 4 bases at J; junction bases unmatched: 8. Germline CDR1 is MNHNS and CDR2 is SASEGT. This CDR3 contains 13 residues. The CDR3 is CASGSGRSYEQYF. In nucleotides, the CDR3 is TGTGCCAGCGGTAGCGGGCGCTCGTACGAGCAGTACTTC.